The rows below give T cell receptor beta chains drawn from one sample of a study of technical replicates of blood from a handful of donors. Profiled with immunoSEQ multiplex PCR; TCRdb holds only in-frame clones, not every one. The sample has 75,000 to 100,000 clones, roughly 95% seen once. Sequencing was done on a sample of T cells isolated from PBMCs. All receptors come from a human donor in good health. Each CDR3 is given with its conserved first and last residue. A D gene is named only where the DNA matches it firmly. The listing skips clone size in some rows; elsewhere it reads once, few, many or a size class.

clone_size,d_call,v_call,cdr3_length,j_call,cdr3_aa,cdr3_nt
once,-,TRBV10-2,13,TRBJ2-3,CASRLVSADTQYF,TGCGCCAGCCGACTAGTGTCGGCAGATACGCAGTATTTT
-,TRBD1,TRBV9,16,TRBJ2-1,CASSATPGQGYNEQFF,TGTGCCAGCAGCGCAACCCCGGGACAGGGATACAATGAGCAGTTCTTC
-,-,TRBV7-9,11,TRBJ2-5,CASSSLETQYF,TGTGCCAGCAGCTCCCTAGAGACCCAGTACTTC
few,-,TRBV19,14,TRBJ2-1,CASSPRTLNNEQFF,TGTGCCAGTAGTCCCAGGACTCTTAACAATGAGCAGTTCTTC
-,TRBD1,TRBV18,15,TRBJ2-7,CASSPDRGRSYEQYF,TGTGCCAGCTCACCTGACAGGGGTAGGTCCTACGAGCAGTACTTC
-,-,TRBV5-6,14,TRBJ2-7,CASSLGQSSYEQYF,TGTGCCAGCAGCTTAGGACAGAGCTCCTACGAGCAGTACTTC
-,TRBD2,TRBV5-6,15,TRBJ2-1,CASSGDYPLASEQFF,TGTGCCAGCAGCGGGGACTACCCGCTGGCCAGTGAGCAGTTCTTC
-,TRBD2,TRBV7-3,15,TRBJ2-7,CASSLRRGEGYEQYF,TGTGCCAGCAGCTTAAGGCGAGGGGAGGGCTACGAGCAGTACTTC
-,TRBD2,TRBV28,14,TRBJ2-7,CASTYSGSFPEQYF,TGTGCCAGCACATATAGCGGGAGCTTTCCCGAGCAGTACTTC
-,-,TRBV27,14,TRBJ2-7,CASSLSASSYEQYF,TGTGCCAGCAGTTTGAGCGCGAGCTCCTACGAGCAGTACTTC
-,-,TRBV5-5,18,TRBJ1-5,CASSTNGVLFLRDQPQHF,TGTGCCAGCAGCACGAATGGGGTTTTGTTCTTGAGGGATCAGCCCCAGCATTTT
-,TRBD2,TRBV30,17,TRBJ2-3,CAWSQGLAGYSTDTQYF,TGTGCCTGGAGCCAGGGACTAGCGGGATATAGCACAGATACGCAGTATTTT
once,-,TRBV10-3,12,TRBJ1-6,CAIGLTNSPLHF,TGTGCCATCGGACTCACTAATTCACCCCTCCACTTT
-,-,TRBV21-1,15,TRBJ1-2,CASSFRDKANYGYTF,TGTGCCAGCAGCTTCCGGGACAAAGCTAACTATGGCTACACCTTC
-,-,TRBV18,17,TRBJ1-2,CASSPPGAAVRNYGYTF,TGTGCCAGCTCACCACCGGGAGCGGCGGTACGTAACTATGGCTACACCTTC
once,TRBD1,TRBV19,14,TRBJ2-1,CASSRGQGYNEQFF,TGTGCCAGTAGTAGGGGACAGGGGTACAATGAGCAGTTCTTC
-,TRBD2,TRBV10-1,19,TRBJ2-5,CASSGGTSGTSGGRETQYF,TGCGCCAGCAGCGGAGGGACTAGCGGAACCTCTGGAGGCCGAGAGACCCAGTACTTC
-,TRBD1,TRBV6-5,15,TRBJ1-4,CASRPDRGINEKLFF,TGTGCCAGCAGGCCCGACAGGGGGATTAATGAAAAACTGTTTTTT
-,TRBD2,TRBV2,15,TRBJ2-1,CASSVTSGSNSEQFF,TGTGCCAGCAGTGTGACTAGCGGGAGTAATAGTGAGCAGTTCTTC
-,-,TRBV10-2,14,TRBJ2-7,CASSTTGNTYEQYF,TGCGCCAGCAGTACAACAGGGAACACCTACGAGCAGTACTTC
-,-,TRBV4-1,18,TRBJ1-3,CASSQDNRQPNSGNTIYF,TGCGCCAGCAGCCAAGATAATAGACAACCCAACTCTGGAAACACCATATATTTT
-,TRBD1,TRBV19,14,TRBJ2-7,CASMDRTSSYEQYF,TGTGCCAGTATGGACAGGACCAGCTCCTACGAGCAGTACTTC
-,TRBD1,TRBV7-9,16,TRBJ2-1,CASSTPQGAGTNEQFF,TGTGCCAGCAGCACCCCCCAGGGGGCAGGGACGAATGAGCAGTTCTTC
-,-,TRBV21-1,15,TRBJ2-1,CASSNGYPEYNEQFF,TGTGCCAGCAGCAATGGCTACCCGGAGTACAATGAGCAGTTCTTC
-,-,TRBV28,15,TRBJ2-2,CASSSMTDYTGELFF,TGTGCCAGCAGTTCCATGACAGATTACACCGGGGAGCTGTTTTTT
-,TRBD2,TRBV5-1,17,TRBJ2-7,CASSPRKTSGKDYEQYF,TGCGCCAGTAGCCCGCGAAAGACTAGCGGGAAAGACTACGAGCAGTACTTC
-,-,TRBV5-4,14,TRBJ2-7,CASSLKGDSNEQYF,TGTGCCAGCAGCTTGAAAGGGGATTCGAACGAGCAGTACTTC
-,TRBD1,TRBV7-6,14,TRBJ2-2,CASSFTGAYGELFF,TGTGCCAGCAGCTTCACAGGGGCGTACGGGGAGCTGTTTTTT
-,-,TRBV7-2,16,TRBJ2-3,CASSLVWESPSDTQYF,TGTGCCAGCAGCTTAGTTTGGGAGAGCCCCTCGGATACGCAGTATTTT
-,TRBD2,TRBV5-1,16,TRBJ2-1,CASSLLGLADLNEQFF,TGCGCCAGCAGCTTGTTGGGACTAGCGGATCTCAATGAGCAGTTCTTC
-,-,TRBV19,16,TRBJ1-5,CASSPPTGPLNQPQHF,TGTGCCAGTAGCCCCCCCACAGGTCCTCTCAATCAGCCCCAGCATTTT
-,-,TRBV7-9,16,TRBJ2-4,CASSLSTGLAKNIQYF,TGTGCCAGCAGCTTATCCACAGGTCTAGCCAAAAACATTCAGTACTTC
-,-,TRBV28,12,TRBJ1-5,CAIAARVQPQHF,TGTGCCATCGCTGCGAGGGTTCAGCCCCAGCATTTT
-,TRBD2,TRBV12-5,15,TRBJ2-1,CASGTIAGEYNEQFF,TGTGCTAGTGGCACGATAGCGGGGGAATACAATGAGCAGTTCTTC
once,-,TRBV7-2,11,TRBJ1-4,CASSRNEKLFF,TGTGCCAGCAGCCGTAATGAAAAACTGTTTTTT
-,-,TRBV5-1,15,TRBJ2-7,CASSLDRVSSYEQYF,TGCGCCAGCAGCTTGGACCGCGTGAGCTCCTACGAGCAGTACTTC
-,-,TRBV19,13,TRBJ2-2,CAAMDSNTGELFF,TGTGCAGCCATGGACAGTAACACCGGGGAGCTGTTTTTT
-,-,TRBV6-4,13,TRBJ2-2,CASSAGLTGELFF,TGTGCCAGCAGTGCTGGACTTACCGGGGAGCTGTTTTTT
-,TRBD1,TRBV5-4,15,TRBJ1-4,CASSLDPGQSEKLFF,TGTGCCAGCAGCTTGGATCCGGGACAGTCTGAAAAACTGTTTTTT
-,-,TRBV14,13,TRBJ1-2,CASSQDRESGYTF,TGTGCCAGCAGCCAAGATCGGGAGTCGGGCTACACCTTC
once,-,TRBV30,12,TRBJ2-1,CAWIPIVGEQFF,TGTGCCTGGATTCCTATAGTCGGTGAGCAGTTCTTC
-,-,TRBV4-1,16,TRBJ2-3,CASSQDTGLRTDTQYF,TGCGCCAGCAGCCAAGATACAGGGTTGAGGACAGATACGCAGTATTTT
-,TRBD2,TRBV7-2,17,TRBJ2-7,CASSRSTSGGTLWEQYF,TGTGCCAGCAGTCGTTCGACTAGCGGGGGGACTCTGTGGGAGCAGTACTTC
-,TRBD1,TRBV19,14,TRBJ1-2,CASNTLEGAYGYTF,TGTGCCAGTAATACGCTGGAGGGGGCCTATGGCTACACCTTC
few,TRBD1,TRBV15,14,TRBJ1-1,CATSRAQGITEAFF,TGTGCCACCAGCAGAGCACAGGGGATCACTGAAGCTTTCTTT
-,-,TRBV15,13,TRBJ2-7,CATSADEGYEQYF,TGTGCCACCAGCGCGGATGAAGGCTACGAGCAGTACTTC
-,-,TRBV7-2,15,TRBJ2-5,CASSLTTVFQETQYF,TGTGCCAGCAGCTTAACAACCGTATTCCAAGAGACCCAGTACTTC
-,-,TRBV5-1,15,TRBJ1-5,CASSFSGAVNQPQHF,TGCGCCAGCAGCTTCTCAGGGGCCGTCAATCAGCCCCAGCATTTT
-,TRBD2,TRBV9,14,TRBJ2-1,CASSSGLAYNEQFF,TGTGCCAGCAGCTCAGGACTAGCCTACAATGAGCAGTTCTTC
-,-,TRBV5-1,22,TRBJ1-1,CASSRPIRGTKLWEAGSTEAFF,TGCGCCAGCAGCAGGCCAATTCGGGGAACGAAGCTGTGGGAGGCGGGGAGTACTGAAGCTTTCTTT
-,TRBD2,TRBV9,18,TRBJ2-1,CASSHYDTTAGLYNEQFF,TGTGCCAGCAGCCATTATGACACCACAGCGGGACTATACAATGAGCAGTTCTTC
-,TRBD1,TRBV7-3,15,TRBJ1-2,CASSLKTGQSYGYTF,TGTGCCAGCAGCTTAAAAACGGGACAGTCCTATGGCTACACCTTC
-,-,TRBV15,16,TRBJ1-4,CATSRDGVSGLEKLFF,TGTGCCACCAGCAGAGATGGTGTCAGCGGGCTTGAAAAACTGTTTTTT
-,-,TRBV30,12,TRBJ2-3,CAWSTFGDTQYF,TGTGCCTGGAGTACCTTCGGGGATACGCAGTATTTT
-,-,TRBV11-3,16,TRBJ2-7,CASSLVYGNANYEQYF,TGTGCCAGCAGCTTAGTTTACGGGAATGCGAACTACGAGCAGTACTTC
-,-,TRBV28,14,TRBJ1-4,CASSGGLSNEKLFF,TGTGCCAGCAGTGGGGGCCTGTCTAATGAAAAACTGTTTTTT
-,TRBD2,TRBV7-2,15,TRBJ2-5,CASSPLAGGGETQYF,TGTGCCAGCAGCCCCCTAGCGGGAGGTGGGGAGACCCAGTACTTC